The next 20 T cell receptor beta chains were all read from a single sample in a study of early T cells in non-severe SARS-CoV-2 infection. TCRdb re-derived calls from the 5' RACE reads in MiXCR, one entry per CDR3 protein. The sample consists of over 60,000 distinct CDR3 sequences, roughly 13% of them appearing once. Material for sequencing was whole blood. These receptors all stem from an adult who was a healthcare worker with PCR-confirmed SARS-CoV-2 infection or an uninfected control (not recorded which).

This clonotype was recorded many times. This chain connects TRBV10-2 to TRBJ1-6; no clear D gene. The germline V gene encodes CDR1 WSHSY and CDR2 SAAADI. This CDR3 is built from 12 residues. Trimming removed 11 bases at V and 6 bases at J, with 11 bases between. The CDR3 bases are TGCGCCTCCCGCGCCGCTAATTCACCCCTCCACTTT. This gives the protein CASRAANSPLHF.

V usage is TRBV20-1 and J usage is TRBJ2-7, with D possibly called TRBD1 or TRBD2 (5 bases each). Deletions cut 1 base from V and 3 bases from J, with 13 bases between. The germline V gene has CDR1 DFQATT and CDR2 SNEGSKA (reference sequence). There are 14 residues in the CDR3. CDR3 bases: TGCAGTGCTAGAGGACACGGGGCCTACTACGAGCAGTACTTC. Its translation: CSARGHGAYYEQYF.

The chain combines TRBV2 with TRBJ2-1; 9 bases match TRBD2. CDR3 size: 14 residues. Germline CDR1 is SNHLY and CDR2 is FYNNEI. Germline trimming cut 8 bases from V and 5 bases from J; bases unmatched to any gene: 7. CDR3 nucleotide sequence: TGTGCCAGCTGCGATAGCGGGGGCAACAATGAGCAGTTCTTC. Translating gives CASCDSGGNNEQFF.

This clonotype was recorded many times. V gene TRBV7-2 combines with J gene TRBJ2-3; unclear D gene. Germline-derived CDR1 and CDR2 are SGHTA and FQGNSA. The CDR3 is 12 amino acids. Trimming took off 5 bases at V and 0 bases at J, with 3 bases between the two ends. DNA for the CDR3: TGTGCCAGCAGCCCGAGCACAGATACGCAGTATTTT. Translation: CASSPSTDTQYF.

The chain carries TRBV11-3 and TRBJ2-1; TRBD2 might be the D (6 bases). V gave up 1 base and J gave up 4 bases, with 11 bases separating them. The CDR3 totals 15 residues. Germline values: CDR1 SGHNT, CDR2 YENEEA. CDR3 residues: CASSLVGGIYNEQFF. The CDR3 coding sequence is TGTGCCAGCAGCTTAGTGGGGGGTATTTACAATGAGCAGTTCTTC.

This clonotype has more than one count but fewer than ten. CDR3 sequence: CSAVREGNEQYF. In DNA form, the CDR3 reads TGCAGCGCCGTCAGGGAGGGGAACGAGCAGTACTTC. V gene TRBV29-1 combines with J gene TRBJ2-7, with 7 bases fitting TRBD2. This CDR3 contains 12 residues. Germline CDR1 and CDR2: SQVTM and ANQGSEA. With 7 bases clipped from V and 5 bases from J, the junction kept 8 bases outside the gene matches.

In this sample, this clonotype turned up many times. V and J are TRBV5-6 and TRBJ1-4, with D unclear. The CDR3 consists of 18 residues. Trimming removed 3 bases at V and 0 bases at J, with 18 bases between. Germline loops: CDR1 SGHDT, CDR2 YYEEEE. Here the CDR3 reads CASSSYRSFLTTNEKLFF. For the CDR3, the DNA is TGTGCCAGCAGCTCTTACAGAAGTTTCCTTACAACTAATGAAAAACTGTTTTTT. The full variable domain, with the rest looked up from reference TRBV5-6 and TRBJ1-4, is DAGVTQSPTHLIKTRGQQVTLRCSPKSGHDTVSWYQQALGQGPQFIFQYYEEEERQRGNFPDRFSGHQFPNYSSELNVNALLLGDSALYLCASSSYRSFLTTNEKLFFGSGTQLSVL.

This clonotype was seen ten or more times. This sequence joins TRBV7-3 and TRBJ2-7; 8 nucleotides line up with TRBD1. This CDR3 has 13 amino acids. CDR1 and CDR2 from the germline V gene are SGHTA and FQGTGA. The J segment lost 6 bases and the V segment lost 0 bases, leaving 1 base of the junction unmatched. CDR3 sequence reads: CASSLTRGREQYF. DNA of the CDR3: TGTGCCAGCAGCTTAACCAGGGGGCGCGAGCAGTACTTC.

This clonotype was picked up a small number of times. V is TRBV7-9 and J is TRBJ2-7, with a tentative D call TRBD2 (6 bases). This CDR3 comprises 13 residues. V lost 5 bases and J lost 2, with 10 bases in between. Germline-derived CDR1 and CDR2 are SEHNR and FQNEAQ (reference sequence). This CDR3 reads CASSPSSAYEQYF. The CDR3 nucleotides read TGTGCCAGCAGCCCATCTAGCGCCTACGAGCAGTACTTC.

This clonotype was seen only a few times. This chain connects TRBV2 to TRBJ2-7; D is unresolved. CDR1 is SNHLY, CDR2 FYNNEI, per germline. The CDR3 has 12 residues. V was trimmed by 6 bases and J by 0 bases, leaving 6 bases between them. CDR3 DNA sequence: TGTGCCAGCAGCCGGAACTCCTACGAGCAGTACTTC. It encodes CASSRNSYEQYF.

The CDR3 nucleotides read TGTGCCAGCAGCTTAGGGCGCGGGGACTACGAGCAGTACTTC. Its translation: CASSLGRGDYEQYF. The gene calls are TRBV11-2 and TRBJ2-7; possible D gene TRBD2, 6 bases. V lost 1 base, J lost 3 bases, and 10 bases lay in between. The germline V gene has CDR1 SGHAT and CDR2 FQNNGV. CDR3 length equals 14 residues.

This clonotype has a handful of counts. The rearrangement joins TRBV7-9 to TRBJ2-7; D call uncertain. Trimming cost V 3 bases and J 2 bases, with 5 bases left between them. CDR3 length: 12 amino acids. The germline V gene has CDR1 SEHNR and CDR2 FQNEAQ (reference sequence). CDR3 sequence reads: CASSFTAYEQYF. In DNA form, the CDR3 reads TGTGCCAGCAGCTTTACAGCCTACGAGCAGTACTTC.

The chain is built from TRBV12-3 or TRBV12-4 and TRBJ1-1, with TRBD1 as a possible D gene (5 bases). The V gene lost 6 bases and the J gene lost 6 bases, with 23 bases spanning the gap. The CDR3 totals 16 residues. Here the CDR3 DNA reads TGTGCCAGCAGACGGCCTAGTTCCGGGATCAGGGCTGAAGCTTTCTTT. Residues: CASRRPSSGIRAEAFF.

V usage is TRBV12-3 or TRBV12-4 and J usage is TRBJ1-1, with D uncertain. V lost 7 bases to trimming and J lost 1 base, with 10 bases between them. The CDR3 loop spans 13 amino acids. DNA for the CDR3: TGTGCCAGCACCCTTGGCCCGAACACTGAAGCTTTCTTT. Residues: CASTLGPNTEAFF.

This rearrangement joins TRBV5-4 to TRBJ1-1; D is uncertain. CDR3 length: 16 amino acids. Looked up from germline, CDR1 is SGHNT and CDR2 is YYREEE (reference sequence). Trimming stripped 6 bases from V and 0 bases from J, with 18 bases between. The CDR3: CASTSSGSRVNTEAFF. DNA of the CDR3: TGTGCCAGCACCAGTTCCGGGTCGAGGGTGAACACTGAAGCTTTCTTT. Using reference TRBV5-4 and TRBJ1-1 for the parts outside the CDR3, the full variable domain is ETGVTQSPTHLIKTRGQQVTLRCSSQSGHNTVSWYQQALGQGPQFIFQYYREEENGRGNFPPRFSGLQFPNYSSELNVNALELDDSALYLCASTSSGSRVNTEAFFGQGTRLTVV.

The rearrangement uses TRBV24-1 and TRBJ2-2; D is undetermined. Germline CDR1 is KGHDR and CDR2 is SFDVKD. Trimming cost V 3 bases and J 2 bases, with 9 bases left between them. This CDR3 comprises 15 residues. The CDR3 coding sequence is TGTGCCACCAGTGATCCCCAATTAAACACCGGGGAGCTGTTTTTT. Translating gives CATSDPQLNTGELFF.

This clonotype was counted only a few times. The rearrangement joins TRBV7-9 to TRBJ1-2; D not resolved. The CDR3 runs 15 residues. Germline-derived CDR1 and CDR2 are SEHNR and FQNEAQ (reference sequence). The V gene lost 5 bases and the J gene lost 4 bases, with 17 bases spanning the gap. The CDR3 is CASSQDTNNLYGYTF. In DNA form, the CDR3 reads TGTGCCAGCAGCCAAGACACGAACAATCTCTATGGCTACACCTTC.

This clonotype showed up many times. V gene TRBV9 combines with J gene TRBJ2-6; D remains unclear. V was clipped by 0 bases and J by 0 bases, with 10 bases between them. CDR1 and CDR2 from the germline V gene are SGDLS and YYNGEE. The CDR3 runs 17 residues. The CDR3 DNA is TGTGCCAGCAGCGTAGGCGGCACCCACTCTGGGGCCAACGTCCTGACTTTC. It specifies CASSVGGTHSGANVLTF.

The chain is built from TRBV20-1 and TRBJ2-7; D tentatively fits TRBD1 or TRBD2 (5 bases each). Deletions cut 1 base from V and 2 bases from J, with 9 bases between. The CDR3 runs to 13 residues. Germline loops: CDR1 DFQATT, CDR2 SNEGSKA (reference sequence). CDR3 loop: CSARGDRTYEQYF. For the CDR3, the DNA is TGCAGTGCTAGAGGGGACCGAACCTACGAGCAGTACTTC.

This clonotype has a count of ten or more. J is TRBJ2-2 and V is TRBV7-6; no firm D call. V dropped 3 bases and J dropped 6 bases, with 8 bases sitting between them. Germline-derived CDR1 and CDR2 are SGHVS and FNYEAQ. CDR3 length: 13 residues. The CDR3 region has the DNA TGTGCCAGCAGCTTTAGGTCGTCCGGGGAGCTGTTTTTT. Protein product: CASSFRSSGELFF. The full variable domain, rest sourced from reference TRBV7-6 and TRBJ2-2, is GAGVSQSPRYKVTKRGQDVALRCDPISGHVSLYWYRQALGQGPEFLTYFNYEAQQDKSGLPNDRFSAERPEGSISTLTIQRTEQRDSAMYRCASSFRSSGELFFGEGSRLTVL.